The T cell receptor (beta chain) described here comes from a study of blood T cell repertoires in COVID-19. The data were produced by immunoSEQ multiplex PCR, yet TCRdb's version contains in-frame clones alone and is incomplete. The table records some 280,000 clones, 75% to 90% of them present only once. The CDR3 length is 14 residues. Germline values: CDR1 MGHDK, CDR2 SYGVNS. V lost 0 bases to trimming and J lost 7 bases, with 12 bases between them. The sequence derives from a woman in her thirties or forties who had recovered from COVID-19. This chain links TRBV25-1 with TRBJ1-1; the D gene is possibly TRBD1 (6 bases). Material for sequencing was peripheral blood. This CDR3 reads CASSEYGQGNEAFF. The DNA of the CDR3 is TGTGCCAGCAGTGAATATGGGCAGGGGAATGAAGCTTTCTTT.